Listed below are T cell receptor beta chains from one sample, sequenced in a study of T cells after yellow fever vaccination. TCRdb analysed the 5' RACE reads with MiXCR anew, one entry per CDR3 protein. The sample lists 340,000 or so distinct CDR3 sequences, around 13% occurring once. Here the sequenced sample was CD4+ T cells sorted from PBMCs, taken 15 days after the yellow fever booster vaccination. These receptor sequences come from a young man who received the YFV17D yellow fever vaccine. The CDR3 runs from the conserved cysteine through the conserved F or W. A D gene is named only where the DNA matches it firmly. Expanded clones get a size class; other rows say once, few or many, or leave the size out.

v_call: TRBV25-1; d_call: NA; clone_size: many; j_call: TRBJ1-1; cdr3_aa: CASSATTGRGNTEAFF; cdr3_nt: TGTGCCAGCAGTGCGACTACAGGGAGGGGGAACACTGAAGCTTTCTTT
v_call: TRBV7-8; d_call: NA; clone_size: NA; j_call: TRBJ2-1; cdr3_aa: CASTRRYSIRDPDYNEQFF; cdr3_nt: TGTGCCAGCACCCGACGGTACAGTATCCGGGACCCGGATTACAATGAGCAGTTCTTC
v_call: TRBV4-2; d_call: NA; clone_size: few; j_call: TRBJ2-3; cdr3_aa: CASSQERSGGTDTQYF; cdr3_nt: TGTGCCAGCAGCCAAGAACGAAGTGGTGGCACAGATACGCAGTATTTT
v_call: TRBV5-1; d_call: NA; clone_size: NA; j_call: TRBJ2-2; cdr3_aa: CASSLADMGRRNTGELFF; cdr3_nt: TGCGCCAGCAGCTTGGCCGATATGGGACGGAGAAACACCGGGGAGCTGTTTTTT
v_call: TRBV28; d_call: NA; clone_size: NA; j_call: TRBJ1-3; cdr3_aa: CASELGNTIYF; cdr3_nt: TGTGCCAGCGAGCTTGGAAACACCATATATTTT
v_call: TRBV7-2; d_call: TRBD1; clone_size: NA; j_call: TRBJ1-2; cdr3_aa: CASSLGTGLIAYGYTF; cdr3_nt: TGTGCCAGCAGCTTGGGGACAGGGTTGATAGCCTATGGCTACACCTTC
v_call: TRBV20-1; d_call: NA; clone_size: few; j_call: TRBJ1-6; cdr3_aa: CSGSLRSYNSPLHF; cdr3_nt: TGCAGTGGTTCCTTACGCTCCTATAATTCACCCCTCCACTTT
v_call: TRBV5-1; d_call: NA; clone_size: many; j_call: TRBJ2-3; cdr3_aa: CASSDGPTDTQYF; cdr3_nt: TGCGCCAGCAGCGATGGACCGACAGATACGCAGTATTTT
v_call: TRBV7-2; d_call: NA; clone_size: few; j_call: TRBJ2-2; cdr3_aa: CASSLAAGTYTGELFF; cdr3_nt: TGTGCCAGCAGCTTAGCTGCGGGAACCTACACCGGGGAGCTGTTTTTT
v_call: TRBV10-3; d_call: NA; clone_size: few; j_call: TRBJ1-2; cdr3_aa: CATNARGGGDYGYTF; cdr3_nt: TGTGCCACCAACGCGAGGGGGGGGGGCGACTATGGCTACACCTTC
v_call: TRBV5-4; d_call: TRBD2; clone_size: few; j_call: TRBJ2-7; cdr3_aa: CASSGGSSGDYEQYF; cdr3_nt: TGTGCCAGCAGCGGAGGTAGTAGCGGGGACTACGAGCAGTACTTC
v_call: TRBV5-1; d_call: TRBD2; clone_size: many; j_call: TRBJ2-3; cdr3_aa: CASSPSTSIPGTQYF; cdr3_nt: TGCGCCAGCAGCCCCTCGACTAGCATCCCGGGTACGCAGTATTTT
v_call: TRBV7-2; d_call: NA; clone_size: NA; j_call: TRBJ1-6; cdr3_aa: CASSLVGGTNSPLHF; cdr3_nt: TGTGCCAGCAGCTTAGTGGGAGGGACAAATTCACCCCTCCACTTT
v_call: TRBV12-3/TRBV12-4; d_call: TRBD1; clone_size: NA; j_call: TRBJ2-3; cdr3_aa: CASTTIWTGGTQYF; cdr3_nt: TGTGCCAGCACCACCATTTGGACAGGCGGGACGCAGTATTTT
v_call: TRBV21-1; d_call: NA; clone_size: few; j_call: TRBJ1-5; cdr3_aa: CASSKALGGRQGPKSNQPQHF; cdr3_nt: TGTGCCAGCAGCAAAGCGCTTGGGGGGAGACAGGGACCAAAAAGCAATCAGCCCCAGCATTTT
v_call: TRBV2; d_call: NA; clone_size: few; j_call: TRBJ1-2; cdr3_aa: CASSDQLYYGYTF; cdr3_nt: TGTGCCAGCAGTGATCAGCTCTACTATGGCTACACCTTC
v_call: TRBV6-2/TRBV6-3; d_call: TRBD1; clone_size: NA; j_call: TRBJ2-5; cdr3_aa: CASNDRGLRETQYF; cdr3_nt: TGTGCCAGCAATGACAGGGGATTGAGGGAGACCCAGTACTTC
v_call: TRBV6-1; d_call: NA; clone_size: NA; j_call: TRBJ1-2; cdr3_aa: CASSEVFVERGYGYTF; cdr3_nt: TGTGCCAGCAGTGAAGTTTTTGTCGAGAGAGGCTATGGCTACACCTTC
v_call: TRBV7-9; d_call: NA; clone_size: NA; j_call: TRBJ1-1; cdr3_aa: CASSAIGTEAFF; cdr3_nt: TGTGCCAGCAGCGCAATAGGCACTGAAGCTTTCTTT
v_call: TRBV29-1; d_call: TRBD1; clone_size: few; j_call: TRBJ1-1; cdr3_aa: CSVGQGWNTEAFF; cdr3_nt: TGCAGCGTAGGACAGGGCTGGAACACTGAAGCTTTCTTT
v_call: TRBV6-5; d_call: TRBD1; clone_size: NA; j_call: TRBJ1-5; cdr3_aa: CASSYGPPTGGDYSNQPQHF; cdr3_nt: TGTGCCAGCAGTTACGGGCCGCCCACAGGGGGGGATTATAGCAATCAGCCCCAGCATTTT
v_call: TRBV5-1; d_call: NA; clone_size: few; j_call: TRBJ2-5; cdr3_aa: CASSLAAGGAETQYF; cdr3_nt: TGCGCCAGCAGCTTGGCCGCAGGGGGGGCAGAGACCCAGTACTTC
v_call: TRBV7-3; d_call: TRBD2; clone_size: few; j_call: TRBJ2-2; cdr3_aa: CASSLSGGAGELFF; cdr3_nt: TGTGCCAGCAGCTTAAGCGGGGGGGCCGGGGAGCTGTTTTTT
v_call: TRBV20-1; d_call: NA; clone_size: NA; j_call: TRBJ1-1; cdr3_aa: CSARFDTRTAFF; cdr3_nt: TGCAGTGCTAGATTCGACACCCGAACGGCTTTCTTT
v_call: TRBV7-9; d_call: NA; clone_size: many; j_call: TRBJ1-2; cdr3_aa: CASSLQGPYGYTF; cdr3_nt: TGTGCCAGCAGCCTCCAGGGACCCTATGGCTACACCTTC
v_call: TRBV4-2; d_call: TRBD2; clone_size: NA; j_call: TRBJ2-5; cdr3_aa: CASSQREWLAGAKETQYF; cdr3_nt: TGTGCCAGCAGCCAAAGGGAATGGCTAGCGGGGGCGAAAGAGACCCAGTACTTC
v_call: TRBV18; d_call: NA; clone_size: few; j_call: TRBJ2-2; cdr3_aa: CASSPLAANTGELFF; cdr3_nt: TGTGCCAGCTCACCTCTGGCGGCGAACACCGGGGAGCTGTTTTTT
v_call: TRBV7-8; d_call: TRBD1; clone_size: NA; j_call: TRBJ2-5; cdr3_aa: CASSLARDRGRETQYF; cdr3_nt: TGTGCCAGCAGCTTAGCCCGGGACAGGGGGCGAGAGACCCAGTACTTC
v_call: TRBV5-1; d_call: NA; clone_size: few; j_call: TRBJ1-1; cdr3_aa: CASSQGAVRNTEAFF; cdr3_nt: TGCGCCAGCAGCCAAGGGGCGGTCCGGAACACTGAAGCTTTCTTT
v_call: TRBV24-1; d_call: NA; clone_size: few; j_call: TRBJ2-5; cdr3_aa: CATSVRPGETQYF; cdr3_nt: TGTGCCACCAGTGTAAGACCTGGGGAGACCCAGTACTTC
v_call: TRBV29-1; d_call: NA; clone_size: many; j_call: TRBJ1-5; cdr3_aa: CSVVLTVPWKNQPQHF; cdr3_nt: TGCAGCGTTGTCCTGACAGTGCCCTGGAAAAATCAGCCCCAGCATTTT
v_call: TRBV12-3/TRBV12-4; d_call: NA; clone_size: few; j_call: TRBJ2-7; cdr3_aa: CASSSWQGLEEQYF; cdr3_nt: TGTGCCAGCAGTTCTTGGCAGGGCTTGGAGGAGCAGTACTTC
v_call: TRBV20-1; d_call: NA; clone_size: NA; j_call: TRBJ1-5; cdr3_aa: CSATGRGRGQPQHF; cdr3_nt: TGCAGTGCTACCGGGAGGGGCCGGGGACAGCCCCAGCATTTT
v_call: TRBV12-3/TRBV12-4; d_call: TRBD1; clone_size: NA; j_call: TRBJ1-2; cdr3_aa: CASSLVRGRSYTF; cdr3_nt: TGTGCCAGCAGTTTGGTCAGGGGGCGAAGCTACACCTTC
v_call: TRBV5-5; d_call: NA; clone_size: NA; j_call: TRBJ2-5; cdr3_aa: CASSLDGFRETQYF; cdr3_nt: TGTGCCAGCAGCTTGGACGGGTTTCGTGAGACCCAGTACTTC
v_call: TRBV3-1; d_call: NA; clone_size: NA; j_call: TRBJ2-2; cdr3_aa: CASRLEGTGELFF; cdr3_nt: TGTGCCAGCCGTCTGGAGGGCACCGGGGAGCTGTTTTTT
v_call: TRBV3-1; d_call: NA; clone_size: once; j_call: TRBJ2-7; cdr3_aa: CASSQTGYEQYF; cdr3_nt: TGTGCCAGCAGCCAAACAGGGTACGAGCAGTACTTC
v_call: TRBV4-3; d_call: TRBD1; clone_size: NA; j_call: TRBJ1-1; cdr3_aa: CASKDRKAFF; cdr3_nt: TGCGCCAGCAAGGACAGGAAAGCTTTCTTT
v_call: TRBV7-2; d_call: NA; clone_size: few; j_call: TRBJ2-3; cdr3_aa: CASSFRRGTSDTQYF; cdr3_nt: TGTGCCAGCAGCTTCCGTCGGGGGACGTCGGATACGCAGTATTTT
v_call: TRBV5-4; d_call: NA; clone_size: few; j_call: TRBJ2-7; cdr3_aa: CASSPPGSNEQYF; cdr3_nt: TGTGCCAGCAGCCCCCCAGGGAGTAACGAGCAGTACTTC
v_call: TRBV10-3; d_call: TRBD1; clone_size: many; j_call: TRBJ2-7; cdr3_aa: CAITGQGAVEQYF; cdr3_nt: TGTGCCATCACAGGGCAGGGGGCGGTGGAGCAGTACTTC
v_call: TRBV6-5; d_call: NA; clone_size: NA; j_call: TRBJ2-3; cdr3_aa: CASSPNSDPDTQYF; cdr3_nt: TGTGCCAGCAGTCCAAATAGCGATCCGGATACGCAGTATTTT
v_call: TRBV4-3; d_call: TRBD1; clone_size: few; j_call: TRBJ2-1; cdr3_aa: CASSQDQGQGPNEQFF; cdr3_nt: TGCGCCAGCAGCCAAGACCAAGGACAGGGGCCAAATGAGCAGTTCTTC
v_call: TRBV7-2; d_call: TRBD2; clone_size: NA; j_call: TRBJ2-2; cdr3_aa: CASSLTGGGARELFF; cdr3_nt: TGTGCCAGCAGCTTAACGGGCGGGGGGGCCAGGGAGCTGTTTTTT